Listed here is a single T cell receptor (beta chain). The clone's antigen remains unknown. No base quality values were provided; no much bigger clone lies one nucleotide off. The CDR3 spans 16 residues, from the cysteine through the phenylalanine. Only the CDR3 part of the read is kept: 48 bases, read in frame from the first base. The germline V gene yields MDHEN for CDR1 and SYDVKM for CDR2. V is shortened by 5 bases, J by 3 bases, and the region joining them spans 20 bases. Using the deep immunoSEQ assay, TCR CDR3 regions were amplified from genomic DNA by multiplex PCR. Genomic DNA extracted from each cell subset was distributed evenly over all wells of several immunoSEQ 96-well plates, and each plate served as one replicate. For sorted subsets, about 200 ng genomic DNA, equal to some 30,000 T cell genomes, was loaded into each replicate PCR. Purified libraries were measured with a Qubit 3.0 fluorometer, size-checked on a Bioanalyzer 2100, and measured again with the KAPA Library Quantification kit. Every immunoSEQ 96-well plate was sequenced on a dedicated single-read 150-cycle Illumina NextSeq 550 flow cell. As for how the authors treated the data: Because the immunoSEQ output held only junctional sequences and lacked quality scores, the filtering could not match the filtering applied to full-length reads. Sequences were annotated with PyIR, a Python wrapper for IgBLAST v1.9, and V/J genes and CDR3 were assigned using IMGT germline references. Reads with weak V/J assignments (E-value above 1e-6), missing CDR3, stop codons, out-of-frame junctions, or ambiguous translated residues were removed. V3J clonotypes were defined by identical inferred V gene, J gene, and CDR3 amino acid sequence. Percentage overlap between repertoires was calculated by dividing the number of shared unique clonotypes by the size of the smaller repertoire. Richness of each repertoire was evaluated using RTK rarefaction, the Chao1 estimator, and Recon v2.1 estimates of unobserved clonotypes. Generation probabilities were computed with OLGA for all TCRbeta clonotypes obtained by the gDNA method from several donors. Sourced from immuneACCESS, this table was stored by TCRdb with only in-frame sequences that have V and J called. A share of the clones is absent; for the studies checked, an unresolved V gene accounts for under half, and the remainder has no known explanation. V and J calls and clone size follow that table, whereas D and trimming were derived from the DNA. This sample gives millions of clones in total; approximately 94% of them show up just once. Approximately 1.2% of the sample is in the top ten clones.

CD8 naive samples were CD45RO-negative cells positively selected for CCR7, giving a CD45RA+CCR7+ population that excluded TemRA cells. Donors were healthy HIV-negative adults with no recently reported acute infections or vaccinations. Every donor was a Caucasian adult living in Nashville, Tennessee, USA. After blood collection by leukapheresis, PBMCs were isolated using Ficoll-Histopaque density gradient centrifugation and then cryopreserved in the vapor phase of liquid nitrogen. Analytical flow cytometry was used to check the purity and quantity of each magnetically sorted T cell population. From each sorted fraction, genomic DNA was isolated and quantified by UV absorbance on a Nanodrop 2000c. This entry comes from a study of shared clonotypes between healthy human individuals (dated by TCRdb to the early 2020s). For the study in its entirety: Three men and a couple of women, aged 18 to 49 years, made up the cohort. For each donor, CD4 naive and CD4 memory were each run on three plates, CD8 naive on two plates, and CD8 memory on one plate. The study deeply sequenced blood TCR repertoires of about 5 healthy adults to estimate repertoire size and the extent of clonotype sharing between individuals. To increase sequencing depth and limit assay-specific biases, TCR repertoire library preparation and sequencing were carried out by different laboratories using diverse techniques. Per donor, leukapheresis produced somewhere between about 0.9 and 9.5 billion PBMCs.

Overall results and qualifications from the work: The small number of donors limited the genetic and exposure-history diversity represented. When a handful of donors were compared, the shared fraction of clonotypes was 5% to 6.5% for naive CD4, 3.5% for naive CD8, about 2.5% for memory CD4, and 0.4% for memory CD8. Only blood was sampled, and tissue TCR repertoires likely differ from those in blood. Pairwise subsampling indicated that sequencing depth was expected to affect the degree of clonotype sharing among donors. Even with the large sequencing depth, rarefaction of the sorted-subset datasets indicated that sequencing was incomplete. Naive subsets generally had larger estimated clonotype richness than memory subsets. Clonotypes shared by all four sorted-subset donors showed higher generation probabilities than non-shared clonotypes.

The sample consisted of naive CD8+ T cells sorted from blood. Sample cell subset or site, as interpreted from the label and publication: CD45RA+CCR7+. This receptor was taken from a man aged 18 to 29 in good health. The chain couples TRBV28 to TRBJ2-7, with the D gene not confidently named. The nucleotides are TGTGCCAGCAGTCCCCGCCTGGCGGTAGGTTACTACGAGCAGTACTTC. This encodes CASSPRLAVGYYEQYF.